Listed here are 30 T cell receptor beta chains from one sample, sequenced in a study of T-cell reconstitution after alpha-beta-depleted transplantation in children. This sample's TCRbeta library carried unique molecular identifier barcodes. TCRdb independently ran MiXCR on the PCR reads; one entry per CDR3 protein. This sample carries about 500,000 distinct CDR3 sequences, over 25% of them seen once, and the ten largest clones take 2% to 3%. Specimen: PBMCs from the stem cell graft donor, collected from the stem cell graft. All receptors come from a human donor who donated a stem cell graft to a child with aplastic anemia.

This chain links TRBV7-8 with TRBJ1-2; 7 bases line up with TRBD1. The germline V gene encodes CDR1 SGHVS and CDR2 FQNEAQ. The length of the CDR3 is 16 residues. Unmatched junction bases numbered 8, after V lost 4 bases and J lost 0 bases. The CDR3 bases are TGTGCCAGCAGCTCGGCCAGACAGGGTTCTAACTATGGCTACACCTTC. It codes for CASSSARQGSNYGYTF.

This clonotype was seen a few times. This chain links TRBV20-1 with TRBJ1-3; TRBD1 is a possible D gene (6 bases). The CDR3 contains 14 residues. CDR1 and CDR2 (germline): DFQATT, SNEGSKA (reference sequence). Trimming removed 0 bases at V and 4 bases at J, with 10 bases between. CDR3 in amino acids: CSARDHRDGNTIYF. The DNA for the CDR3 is TGCAGTGCTAGAGACCACAGGGACGGAAACACCATATATTTT.

The CDR3 loop is CASSSGGWEQYF. The CDR3 bases are TGTGCCAGCAGTTCGGGGGGATGGGAGCAGTACTTC. This chain joins TRBV12-3 or TRBV12-4 and TRBJ2-7; TRBD2 aligns across 7 bases. V dropped 4 bases and J dropped 7; count of bases not matched to a gene: 4. The CDR3 covers 12 residues.

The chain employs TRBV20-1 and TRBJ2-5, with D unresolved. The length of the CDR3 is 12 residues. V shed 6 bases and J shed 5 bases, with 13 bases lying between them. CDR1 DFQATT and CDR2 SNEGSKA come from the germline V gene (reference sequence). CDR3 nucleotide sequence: TGCAGTGCGGACCAGTATGCGGAGACCCAGTACTTC. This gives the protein CSADQYAETQYF.

CDR3 in DNA: TGCAGCGCCAGAGCTTCTAGCGGGAGTTTGAAAAATGAGCAGTTCTTC. This gives the protein CSARASSGSLKNEQFF. The rearrangement links TRBV29-1 to TRBJ2-1; 10 bases match TRBD2. This CDR3 is 16 amino acids long. Germline CDR1 SQVTM, CDR2 ANQGSEA. J was trimmed by 7 bases and V by 7 bases; bases with no gene match: 16.

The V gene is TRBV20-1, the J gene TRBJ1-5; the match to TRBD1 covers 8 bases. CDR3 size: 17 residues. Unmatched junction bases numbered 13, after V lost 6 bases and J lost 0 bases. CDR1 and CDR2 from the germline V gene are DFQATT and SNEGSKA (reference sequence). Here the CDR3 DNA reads TGCAGTGCATCTCCGGGACAGGTACCCGTTAGCAATCAGCCCCAGCATTTT. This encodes CSASPGQVPVSNQPQHF.

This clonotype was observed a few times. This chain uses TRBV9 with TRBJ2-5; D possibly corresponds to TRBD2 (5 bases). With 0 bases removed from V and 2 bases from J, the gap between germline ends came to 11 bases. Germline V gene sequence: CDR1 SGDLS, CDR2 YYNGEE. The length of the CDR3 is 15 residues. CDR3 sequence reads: CASSVVSGPQETQYF. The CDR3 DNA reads TGTGCCAGCAGCGTAGTCAGCGGCCCTCAAGAGACCCAGTACTTC.

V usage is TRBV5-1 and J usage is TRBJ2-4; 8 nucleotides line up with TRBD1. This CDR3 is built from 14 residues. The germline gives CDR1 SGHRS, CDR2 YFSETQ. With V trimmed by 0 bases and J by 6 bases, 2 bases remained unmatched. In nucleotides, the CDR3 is TGCGCCAGCAGCTTGGCTACAGGGGGAAACATTCAGTACTTC. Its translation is CASSLATGGNIQYF.

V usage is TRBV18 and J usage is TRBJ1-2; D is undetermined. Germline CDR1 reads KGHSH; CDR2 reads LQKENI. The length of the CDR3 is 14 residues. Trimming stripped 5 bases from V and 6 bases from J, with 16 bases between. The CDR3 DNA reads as TGTGCCAGCTCATCATCCTTCGGGTTGGATGGCTACACCTTC. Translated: CASSSSFGLDGYTF.

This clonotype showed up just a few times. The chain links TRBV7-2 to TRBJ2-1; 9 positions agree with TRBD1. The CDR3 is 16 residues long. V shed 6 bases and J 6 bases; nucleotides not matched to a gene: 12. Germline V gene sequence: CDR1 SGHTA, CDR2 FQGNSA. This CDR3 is CASSIPVGQGVNEQFF. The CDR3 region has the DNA TGTGCCAGCAGTATACCAGTGGGACAGGGCGTCAATGAGCAGTTCTTC. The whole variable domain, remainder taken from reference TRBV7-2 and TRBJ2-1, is GAGVSQSPSNKVTEKGKDVELRCDPISGHTALYWYRQSLGQGLEFLIYFQGNSAPDKSGLPSDRFSAERTGGSVSTLTIQRTQQEDSAVYLCASSIPVGQGVNEQFFGPGTRLTVL.

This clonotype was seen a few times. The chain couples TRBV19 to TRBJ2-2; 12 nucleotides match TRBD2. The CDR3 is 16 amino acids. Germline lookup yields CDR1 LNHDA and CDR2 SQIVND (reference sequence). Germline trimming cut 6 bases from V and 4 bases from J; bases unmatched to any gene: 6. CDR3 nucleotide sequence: TGTGCCAGTAGGAGGACTAGCGGGAACCCCACCGGGGAGCTGTTTTTT. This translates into CASRRTSGNPTGELFF.

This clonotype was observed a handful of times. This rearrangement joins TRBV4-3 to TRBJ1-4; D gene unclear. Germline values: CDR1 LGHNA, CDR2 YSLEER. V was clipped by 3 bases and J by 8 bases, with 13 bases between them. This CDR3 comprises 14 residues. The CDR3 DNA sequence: TGCGCCAGCAGCCATGATCAGCGGCAAGAAAAACTGTTTTTT. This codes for CASSHDQRQEKLFF.

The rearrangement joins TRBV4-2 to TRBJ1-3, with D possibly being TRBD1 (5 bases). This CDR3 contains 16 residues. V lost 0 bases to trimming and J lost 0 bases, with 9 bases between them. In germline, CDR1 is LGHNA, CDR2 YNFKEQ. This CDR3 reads CASSQEWGDSGNTIYF. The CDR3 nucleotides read TGTGCCAGCAGCCAAGAGTGGGGGGACTCTGGAAACACCATATATTTT.

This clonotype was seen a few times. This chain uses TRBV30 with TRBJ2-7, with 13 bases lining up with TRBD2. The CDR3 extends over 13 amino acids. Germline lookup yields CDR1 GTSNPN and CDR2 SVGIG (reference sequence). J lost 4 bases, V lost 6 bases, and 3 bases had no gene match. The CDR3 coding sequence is TGTGCCTGCCAGACTAGCGGGAGGTACGAGCAGTACTTC. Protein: CACQTSGRYEQYF.

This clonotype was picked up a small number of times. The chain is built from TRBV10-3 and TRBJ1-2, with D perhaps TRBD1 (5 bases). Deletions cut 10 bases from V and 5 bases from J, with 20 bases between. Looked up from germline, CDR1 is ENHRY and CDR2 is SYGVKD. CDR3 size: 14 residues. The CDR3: CATEGTGALYGYTF. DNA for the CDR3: TGTGCCACCGAGGGGACCGGGGCTCTTTATGGCTACACCTTC.

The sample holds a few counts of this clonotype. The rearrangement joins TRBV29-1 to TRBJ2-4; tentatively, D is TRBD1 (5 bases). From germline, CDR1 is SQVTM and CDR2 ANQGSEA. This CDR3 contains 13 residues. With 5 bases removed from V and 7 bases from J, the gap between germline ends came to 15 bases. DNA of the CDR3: TGCAGCGTTTCTACAGGCGGCGGCAACATTCAGTACTTC. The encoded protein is CSVSTGGGNIQYF.

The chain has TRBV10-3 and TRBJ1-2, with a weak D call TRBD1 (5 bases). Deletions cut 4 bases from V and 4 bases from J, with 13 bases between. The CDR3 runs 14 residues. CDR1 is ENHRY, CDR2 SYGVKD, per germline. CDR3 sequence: CAISARGEFYGYTF. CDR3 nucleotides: TGTGCCATCAGTGCGCGAGGGGAGTTCTATGGCTACACCTTC.

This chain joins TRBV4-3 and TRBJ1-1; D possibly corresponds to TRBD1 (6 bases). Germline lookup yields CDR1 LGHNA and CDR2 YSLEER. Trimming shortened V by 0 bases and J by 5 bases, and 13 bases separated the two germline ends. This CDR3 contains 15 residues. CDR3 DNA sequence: TGCGCCAGCAGCCAAGACGGGGGGCGGGAGACTGAAGCTTTCTTT. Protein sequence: CASSQDGGRETEAFF.

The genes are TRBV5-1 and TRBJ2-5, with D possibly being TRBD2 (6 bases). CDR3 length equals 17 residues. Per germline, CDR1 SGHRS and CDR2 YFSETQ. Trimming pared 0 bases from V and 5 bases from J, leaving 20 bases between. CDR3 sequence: CASSLELGASVGETQYF. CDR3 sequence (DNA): TGCGCCAGCAGCTTGGAGCTTGGGGCTAGCGTCGGGGAGACCCAGTACTTC.

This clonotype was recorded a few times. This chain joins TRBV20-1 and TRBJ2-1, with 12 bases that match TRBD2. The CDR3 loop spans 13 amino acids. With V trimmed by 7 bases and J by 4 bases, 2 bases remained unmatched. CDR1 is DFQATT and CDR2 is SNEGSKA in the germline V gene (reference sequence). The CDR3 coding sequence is TGCAGTGGGGGGACTAGCGGGTACAATGAGCAGTTCTTC. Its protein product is CSGGTSGYNEQFF.

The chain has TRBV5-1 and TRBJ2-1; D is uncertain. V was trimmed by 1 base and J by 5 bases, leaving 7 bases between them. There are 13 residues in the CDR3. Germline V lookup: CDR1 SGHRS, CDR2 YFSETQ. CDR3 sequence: CASSLFPDNEQFF. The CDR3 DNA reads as TGCGCCAGCAGCTTGTTTCCAGACAATGAGCAGTTCTTC.

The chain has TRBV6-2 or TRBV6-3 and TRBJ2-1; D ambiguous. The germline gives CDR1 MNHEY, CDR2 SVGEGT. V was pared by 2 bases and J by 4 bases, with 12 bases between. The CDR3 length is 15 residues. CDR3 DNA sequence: TGTGCCAGCAGTTACCCTGGTGGCCAGTACAATGAGCAGTTCTTC. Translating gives CASSYPGGQYNEQFF.

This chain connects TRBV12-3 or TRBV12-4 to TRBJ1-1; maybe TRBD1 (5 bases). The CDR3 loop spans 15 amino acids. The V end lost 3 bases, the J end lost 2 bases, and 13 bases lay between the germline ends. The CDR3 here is CASSFMQGPNTEAFF. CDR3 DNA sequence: TGTGCCAGCAGTTTTATGCAGGGTCCTAACACTGAAGCTTTCTTT.

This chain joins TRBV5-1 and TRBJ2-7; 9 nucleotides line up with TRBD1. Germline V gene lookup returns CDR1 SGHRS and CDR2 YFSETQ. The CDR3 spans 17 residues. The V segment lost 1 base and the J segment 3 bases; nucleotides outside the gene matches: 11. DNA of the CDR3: TGCGCCAGCAGCTTGCGTCCTTCGGGACAGGGCCTCTACGAGCAGTACGTC. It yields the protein CASSLRPSGQGLYEQYV.

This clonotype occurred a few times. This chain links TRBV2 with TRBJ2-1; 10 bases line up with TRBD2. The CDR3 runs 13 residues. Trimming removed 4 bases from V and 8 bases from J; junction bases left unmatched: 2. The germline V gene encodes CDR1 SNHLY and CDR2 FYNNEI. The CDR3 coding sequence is TGTGCCAGCAGTGCTAGCGGGAGTGATGAGCAGTTCTTC. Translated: CASSASGSDEQFF.

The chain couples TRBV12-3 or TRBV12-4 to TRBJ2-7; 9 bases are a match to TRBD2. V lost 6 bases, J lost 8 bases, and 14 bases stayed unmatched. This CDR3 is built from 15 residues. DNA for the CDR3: TGTGCCAGCAGCAGAACTAGCGGGCTGGAACACAAGCAGTACTTC. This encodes CASSRTSGLEHKQYF.

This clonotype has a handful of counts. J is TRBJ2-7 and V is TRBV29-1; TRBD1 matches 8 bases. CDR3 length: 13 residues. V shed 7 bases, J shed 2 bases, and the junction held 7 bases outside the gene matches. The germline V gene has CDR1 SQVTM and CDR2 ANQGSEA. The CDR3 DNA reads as TGCAGCGCCCGGACAGGGAAAGCCTACGAGCAGTACTTC. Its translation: CSARTGKAYEQYF.

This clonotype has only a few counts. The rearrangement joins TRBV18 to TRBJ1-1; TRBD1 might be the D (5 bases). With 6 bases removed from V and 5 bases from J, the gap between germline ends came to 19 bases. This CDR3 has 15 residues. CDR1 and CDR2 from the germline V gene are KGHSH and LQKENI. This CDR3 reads CASSPRGPQGTEAFF. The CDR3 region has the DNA TGTGCCAGCTCCCCAAGAGGCCCTCAGGGAACTGAAGCTTTCTTT.

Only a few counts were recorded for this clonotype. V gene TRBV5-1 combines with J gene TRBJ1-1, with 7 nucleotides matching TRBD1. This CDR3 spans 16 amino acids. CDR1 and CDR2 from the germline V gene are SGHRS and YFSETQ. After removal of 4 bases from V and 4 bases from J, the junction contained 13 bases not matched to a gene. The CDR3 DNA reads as TGCGCCAGCAGCCCACAGGGGCGCGGGGGGAGCACTGAAGCTTTCTTT. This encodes CASSPQGRGGSTEAFF. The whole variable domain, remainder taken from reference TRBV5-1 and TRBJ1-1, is KAGVTQTPRYLIKTRGQQVTLSCSPISGHRSVSWYQQTPGQGLQFLFEYFSETQRNKGNFPGRFSGRQFSNSRSEMNVSTLELGDSALYLCASSPQGRGGSTEAFFGQGTRLTVV.

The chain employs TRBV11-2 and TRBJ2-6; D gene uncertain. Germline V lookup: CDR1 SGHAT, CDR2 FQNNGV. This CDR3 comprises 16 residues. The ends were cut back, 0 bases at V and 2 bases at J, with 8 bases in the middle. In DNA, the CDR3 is TGTGCCAGCAGCTTAGAGCGGTCCACTGGGGCCAACGTCCTGACTTTC. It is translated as CASSLERSTGANVLTF.